These 24 T cell receptor beta chains were sequenced from one sample in a study of neoadjuvant anti-PD-1 for oral cavity cancer. Assay used: immunoSEQ multiplex PCR; TCRdb lists only in-frame clones, some missing. The table includes around 15,000 clones, about 69% detected once. The starting material was PBMCs, obtained before nivolumab (anti-PD-1) treatment. These receptor sequences come from a person between 35 and 79 years old with oral cavity squamous cell carcinoma.

This chain joins TRBV5-1 and TRBJ2-2; weak D call: TRBD1 (6 bases). Germline V gene sequence: CDR1 SGHRS, CDR2 YFSETQ. This CDR3 comprises 16 residues. Trimming took off 6 bases at V and 3 bases at J, with 18 bases between the two ends. The CDR3 DNA sequence: TGCGCCAGCACGAAAGACGGACAGTCAGACACCGGGGAGCTGTTTTTT. It yields the protein CASTKDGQSDTGELFF.

This clone was seen more than once but under ten times. The chain links TRBV7-9 to TRBJ1-5; tentatively, D is TRBD1 (6 bases). V lost 5 bases and J lost 3, with 11 bases in between. From germline, CDR1 is SEHNR and CDR2 FQNEAQ (reference sequence). CDR3 length: 14 residues. The CDR3 is CASSRQDFNQPQHF. Here the CDR3 DNA reads TGTGCCAGCAGCCGACAGGACTTCAATCAGCCCCAGCATTTT.

The rearrangement uses TRBV30 and TRBJ2-1; D ambiguous. Trimming cost V 7 bases and J 5 bases, with 0 bases left between them. The CDR3 is 8 amino acids. Germline V gives CDR1 GTSNPN, CDR2 SVGIG (reference sequence). CDR3 amino acids: CAYNEQFF. In DNA, the CDR3 is TGTGCCTACAATGAGCAGTTCTTC.

The V call is TRBV6-5, the J call TRBJ2-7; 8 nucleotides agree with TRBD2. CDR3 length: 14 residues. The V gene's germline CDR1 is MNHEY and CDR2 SVGAGI. Germline trimming cut 10 bases from V and 6 bases from J; bases unmatched to any gene: 14. CDR3 sequence reads: CAIRVGEAGGEQYF. As DNA, the CDR3 is TGTGCCATCAGAGTAGGTGAGGCGGGAGGCGAGCAGTACTTC.

The rearrangement uses TRBV5-1 and TRBJ2-1, with D perhaps matching TRBD2 (6 bases). CDR1 SGHRS and CDR2 YFSETQ come from the germline V gene. Trimming pared 3 bases from V and 4 bases from J, leaving 11 bases between. The CDR3 consists of 14 residues. The CDR3 DNA is TGCGCCAGCAGCTCCGGGACTCGGTACAATGAGCAGTTCTTC. Translated, it gives CASSSGTRYNEQFF.

CDR3 nucleotides: TGTGCCAGCAGCTTACGCAATGAGCAGTTCTTC. This translates into CASSLRNEQFF. The V and J genes are TRBV7-2 and TRBJ2-1; D gene unclear. The ends were cut back, 2 bases at V and 6 bases at J, with 2 bases in the middle. The CDR3 contains 11 residues. CDR1 and CDR2 (germline): SGHTA, FQGNSA.

About this clone itself: At one end, the junction sequence differs from germline, possibly due to a read error. The chain's CDR3 is CASTERGGNQPQHF. In DNA form, the CDR3 reads TGTGCCAGCACTGAAAGGGGCGGGAATCAGCCCCAGCATTTT. V gene TRBV6-1 combines with J gene TRBJ1-5; a possible D gene is TRBD1 (5 bases). The V gene's germline CDR1 is MNHNS and CDR2 SASEGT. The CDR3 runs to 14 residues.

This chain's CDR3 is CASRILTGSYEQYF. CDR3 in DNA: TGTGCCAGCCGAATATTGACAGGCTCCTACGAGCAGTACTTC. The gene calls are TRBV6-5 and TRBJ2-7, with a possible D match to TRBD1 (6 bases). V was trimmed by 8 bases and J by 0 bases, leaving 14 bases between them. Germline V lookup: CDR1 MNHEY, CDR2 SVGAGI. The CDR3 consists of 14 residues.

The V and J genes are TRBV27 and TRBJ1-5; 10 positions match TRBD1. V was pared by 5 bases and J by 6 bases, with 1 base of the junction left unmatched. This CDR3 region has 13 residues. Looked up from germline, CDR1 is MNHEY and CDR2 is SMNVEV (reference sequence). CDR3 coding DNA: TGTGCCAGCAGTGGGACAGGGGTTCAGCCCCAGCATTTT. Translation: CASSGTGVQPQHF.

The gene calls are TRBV6-1 and TRBJ2-3, with TRBD2 as a possible D gene (6 bases). Per the germline V gene, CDR1 is MNHNS and CDR2 is SASEGT. The V end lost 6 bases, the J end lost 1 base, and 8 bases lay between the germline ends. The CDR3 is 13 amino acids. The CDR3 nucleotides read TGTGCCAGCAGGGAGCGGGGCACAGATACGCAGTATTTT. Protein product: CASRERGTDTQYF.

This chain's CDR3 is CASSGQRNSYEQYF. In DNA form, the CDR3 reads TGTGCCAGCAGCGGTCAGCGCAACTCCTACGAGCAGTACTTC. V is TRBV9 and J is TRBJ2-7, with D unclear. The CDR3 runs 14 residues. Trimming removed 3 bases from V and 0 bases from J, with 10 bases in between. From germline, CDR1 is SGDLS and CDR2 YYNGEE.

This chain connects TRBV9 to TRBJ2-7; TRBD1 matches at 7 bases. CDR1 is SGDLS, CDR2 YYNGEE, per germline. This CDR3 comprises 15 residues. The trim removed 0 bases at V and 0 bases at J, leaving 3 bases unmatched. In DNA, the CDR3 is TGTGCCAGCAGCGTAGCACAGGGGAGCTCCTACGAGCAGTACTTC. Protein: CASSVAQGSSYEQYF. Full variable domain (outside the CDR3, taken from reference TRBV9 and TRBJ2-7): DSGVTQTPKHLITATGQRVTLRCSPRSGDLSVYWYQQSLDQGLQFLIQYYNGEERAKGNILERFSAQQFPDLHSELNLSSLELGDSALYFCASSVAQGSSYEQYFGPGTRLTVT.

The rearrangement uses TRBV11-3 and TRBJ2-1; either TRBD1 or TRBD2 may supply D (5 bases each). The CDR3 spans 15 residues. CDR1 and CDR2 (germline): SGHNT, YENEEA. V gave up 3 bases and J gave up 4 bases, with 13 bases separating them. CDR3 DNA: TGTGCCAGCAGCTTGGCAGGGACGGATTACAATGAGCAGTTCTTC. Amino acids: CASSLAGTDYNEQFF.

This clone was counted between two and nine times. The DNA for the CDR3 is TGTGCCACCAGCAGAGACGCCGGCGAGCAGTACTTC. It is translated as CATSRDAGEQYF. V is TRBV15 and J is TRBJ2-7; D ambiguous. Germline values: CDR1 LNHNV, CDR2 YYDKDF (reference sequence). The CDR3 runs 12 residues. The V and J ends lost 0 bases and 6 bases respectively, with 6 bases between them.

This chain uses TRBV27 with TRBJ2-1; D possibly corresponds to TRBD2 (6 bases). The germline V gene encodes CDR1 MNHEY and CDR2 SMNVEV (reference sequence). V gave up 2 bases and J gave up 8 bases, with 16 bases separating them. This CDR3 contains 15 residues. The CDR3 DNA reads TGTGCCAGCAGTTTAGCGCGTCTAGCGTTCCATGAGCAGTTCTTC. Translated: CASSLARLAFHEQFF.

This rearrangement joins TRBV19 to TRBJ2-7; the D gene is possibly TRBD2 (6 bases). Germline V gives CDR1 LNHDA, CDR2 SQIVND (reference sequence). Trimming stripped 7 bases from V and 3 bases from J, with 16 bases between. This CDR3 has 14 residues. CDR3 nucleotide sequence: TGTGCCAGTACCGCCGGGACTGAGGACTACGAGCAGTACTTC. This translates into CASTAGTEDYEQYF.

The CDR3 DNA sequence: TGCGCCAGCAGCCAGATAGAGGGGGCCAGGTTCTTC. Encoded protein: CASSQIEGARFF. The gene calls are TRBV4-1 and TRBJ2-1; 7 nucleotides agree with TRBD1. This CDR3 is built from 12 residues. Germline V gene data show CDR1 as MGHRA and CDR2 as YSYEKL. V shed 3 bases, J shed 15 bases, and the junction held 8 bases outside the gene matches.

The chain joins TRBV15 to TRBJ1-3; the match to TRBD1 covers 7 bases. The CDR3 loop spans 16 amino acids. Germline CDR1 reads LNHNV; CDR2 reads YYDKDF (reference sequence). After removal of 1 base from V and 0 bases from J, the junction contained 3 bases not matched to a gene. CDR3 amino acids: CATSRGRGNSGNTIYF. Here the CDR3 DNA reads TGTGCCACCAGCAGAGGCAGGGGGAACTCTGGAAACACCATATATTTT.

J is TRBJ2-5 and V is TRBV19; 8 bases match TRBD1. Germline V gene lookup returns CDR1 LNHDA and CDR2 SQIVND (reference sequence). The CDR3 runs to 14 residues. The trim removed 5 bases at V and 1 base at J, leaving 3 bases unmatched. CDR3 sequence: CASSLQGAQETQYF. The CDR3 nucleotides are TGTGCCAGTAGTCTCCAGGGGGCCCAAGAGACCCAGTACTTC.

This clone appeared a few times. The genes are TRBV6-1 and TRBJ1-2; 8 bases are a match to TRBD1. The trim removed 5 bases at V and 3 bases at J, leaving 8 bases unmatched. Germline V gene data show CDR1 as MNHNS and CDR2 as SASEGT. The CDR3 has 15 residues. CDR3 bases: TGTGCCAGCAGTATCACTCAGGGGGCAGACTATGGCTACACCTTC. Translated: CASSITQGADYGYTF.

The genes are TRBV5-6 and TRBJ2-3; a weak D match, TRBD2 (6 bases). CDR1 is SGHDT, CDR2 YYEEEE, per germline. Deletions cut 4 bases from V and 6 bases from J, with 12 bases between. The CDR3 sequence is 13 residues long. The CDR3 loop reads CASSRGSVDTQYF. The DNA for the CDR3 is TGTGCCAGCAGCCGGGGGTCGGTGGATACGCAGTATTTT. Full variable domain (rest looked up from reference TRBV5-6 and TRBJ2-3): DAGVTQSPTHLIKTRGQQVTLRCSPKSGHDTVSWYQQALGQGPQFIFQYYEEEERQRGNFPDRFSGHQFPNYSSELNVNALLLGDSALYLCASSRGSVDTQYFGPGTRLTVL.

This chain links TRBV9 with TRBJ2-3, with 8 bases that match TRBD2. The CDR3 is made up of 16 amino acids. CDR1 and CDR2 from the germline V gene are SGDLS and YYNGEE. V gave up 0 bases and J gave up 2 bases; unmatched junction bases: 5. The CDR3 spells CASSVGALADTDTQYF. In nucleotides, the CDR3 is TGTGCCAGCAGCGTAGGGGCACTAGCGGACACAGATACGCAGTATTTT. Based on the CDR3 plus reference TRBV9 and TRBJ2-3, the full variable domain is DSGVTQTPKHLITATGQRVTLRCSPRSGDLSVYWYQQSLDQGLQFLIQYYNGEERAKGNILERFSAQQFPDLHSELNLSSLELGDSALYFCASSVGALADTDTQYFGPGTRLTVL.

This rearrangement joins TRBV6-5 to TRBJ1-2; maybe TRBD1 (6 bases). V lost 6 bases to trimming and J lost 7 bases, with 12 bases between them. This CDR3 is 12 amino acids long. The germline gives CDR1 MNHEY, CDR2 SVGAGI. The CDR3 nucleotides read TGTGCCAGCAGCAGCAGGGGCACTGGCTACACCTTC. Translation gives CASSSRGTGYTF.

The chain has TRBV29-1 and TRBJ2-5; D is unresolved. CDR1 SQVTM and CDR2 ANQGSEA come from the germline V gene. The length of the CDR3 is 12 residues. V dropped 4 bases and J dropped 0 bases, with 6 bases sitting between them. The CDR3 loop is CSVVRDQETQYF. Written as DNA, the CDR3 is TGCAGCGTTGTAAGAGACCAAGAGACCCAGTACTTC.